The rows below give T cell receptor beta chains drawn from one sample of a study of blood T cells in healthy people across ages. One entry per CDR3 protein, called by TCRdb with MiXCR from the 5' RACE reads. The sample yields 730,000 or so distinct CDR3 sequences, roughly two fifths seen once. Sequenced: blood. The receptors originated from a man older than 75 in good health. The CDR3 runs from the conserved cysteine through the conserved F or W. A D gene is named only where the DNA matches it firmly. Clone size is stated in some rows and not others, as once, few, many or a class when expanded.

d_gene,abundance,j_gene,v_gene,CDR3nt,CDR3aa
-,-,TRBJ2-3,TRBV10-2,TGCGCCAGCAGTGAGCCGAACCGGGACTTCACAGATACGCAGTATTTT,CASSEPNRDFTDTQYF
TRBD1,-,TRBJ2-1,TRBV15,TGTGCCACCAGCAGAGCAAAAGGGACAGGCTCCTACAATGAGCAGTTCTTC,CATSRAKGTGSYNEQFF
-,-,TRBJ2-5,TRBV7-2,TGTGCCAGCAGCTCCGATGGGGGTGTAGGGACCCAGTACTTC,CASSSDGGVGTQYF
-,-,TRBJ1-2,TRBV20-1,TGCAGTGCTAGGGCGGCAGACTATGGCTACACCTTC,CSARAADYGYTF
TRBD1,-,TRBJ1-2,TRBV20-1,TGCAGTGCTATTGAAGGACAGGGGTATGGTGGCTACACCTTC,CSAIEGQGYGGYTF
TRBD1,many,TRBJ2-5,TRBV7-8,TGTGCCAGCATAAAGGACAGGGGAGGAGAGACCCAGTACTTC,CASIKDRGGETQYF
-,few,TRBJ1-1,TRBV20-1,TGCAGTGCTCCAAAGACAGGGAACACTGAAGCTTTCTTT,CSAPKTGNTEAFF
-,-,TRBJ1-4,TRBV29-1,TGCAGCGTTGAACAATCTGGAGGATTTAATGAAAAACTGTTTTTT,CSVEQSGGFNEKLFF
TRBD1,-,TRBJ2-1,TRBV12-3/TRBV12-4,TGTGCCAGCAGTTTCACAGGGGGCTCCTACAATGAGCAGTTCTTC,CASSFTGGSYNEQFF
TRBD1,few,TRBJ1-2,TRBV6-6,TGTGCCAGCAGTTACTCGGCCGACAGGGGAGGCGGCTACACCTTC,CASSYSADRGGGYTF
-,-,TRBJ2-1,TRBV6-5,TGTGAAAGCTTTTTAAGCTCCTACAATGAGCAGTTCTTC,CESFLSSYNEQFF
-,many,TRBJ2-3,TRBV5-6,TGTGCCAGCAGCTTCCGGGGTTCAGATACGCAGTATTTT,CASSFRGSDTQYF
TRBD1,-,TRBJ2-7,TRBV20-1,TGCAGTGCTTGCTGTCCGGGACAGAGCTACGAGCAGTACTTC,CSACCPGQSYEQYF
-,few,TRBJ1-1,TRBV5-8,TGTGCCAGCAGCTTGGGTCAGCCACTGAACACTGAAGCTTTCTTT,CASSLGQPLNTEAFF